The 2 T cell receptor beta chains listed next were all sequenced from one sample in a study of glioma-infiltrating T cells after dendritic cell vaccination (dated by TCRdb to the mid-2010s). To prepare the library, the immunoSEQ multiplex PCR assay was applied. TCRdb carries this immuneACCESS record with in-frame sequences only. Its versions omit some clonotypes, under half of them owing to an unresolved V gene in the studies checked, with the rest unexplained. The sample profile shows 75,000 to 85,000 clones; roughly 87% of them were found once. Together, the top ten hold around 2.4% of the sample. According to the study, the label for this sample's time point signals: after dendritic cell vaccination, including at tumor progression/relapse. The specimen comprised blood, sampled after dendritic cell vaccination. These receptors all come from a human donor with glioblastoma.

This rearrangement joins TRBV5-6 to TRBJ2-1; 11 nucleotides align to TRBD2. CDR1 and CDR2 from the germline V gene are SGHDT and YYEEEE. This CDR3 region has 14 residues. V shed 3 bases and J 6 bases; nucleotides not matched to a gene: 2. For the CDR3, the DNA is TGTGCCAGCAGCTACACTAGCGGGAGCAATGAGCAGTTCTTC. Encoded protein: CASSYTSGSNEQFF.

The gene calls are TRBV10-3 and TRBJ2-1, with 11 bases that match TRBD2. Germline values: CDR1 ENHRY, CDR2 SYGVKD. V was pared by 6 bases and J by 0 bases, with 7 bases of the junction left unmatched. The CDR3 has 17 residues. Here the CDR3 DNA reads TGTGCCATCAGCGGGACGACTAGCGGGGCCTCCTACAATGAGCAGTTCTTC. Translated: CAISGTTSGASYNEQFF.